The 22 T cell receptor beta chains below come from one sample, sequenced in a study of T cell responses to AZD1222 COVID-19 vaccine. Libraries were prepared by immunoSEQ multiplex PCR; TCRdb keeps only in-frame clonotypes and omits some of them. The sample contains about 67,000 clones, around four fifths of which appear only once. Sample: peripheral blood, taken on day 0 of AZD1222 vaccination. The receptor source for this set is an adult in good health.

J is TRBJ1-5 and V is TRBV2, with a possible D match to TRBD1 (6 bases). Per germline, CDR1 SNHLY and CDR2 FYNNEI. The germline V and J ends were trimmed by 3 bases and 3 bases, with 12 bases remaining between them. The CDR3 is 15 residues long. CDR3 nucleotide sequence: TGTGCCAGCAGTGAGATGGGACAACACAATCAGCCCCAGCATTTT. This encodes CASSEMGQHNQPQHF.

This chain's CDR3 is CASSRYPGLAGTDTQYF. CDR3 nucleotides: TGCGCCAGCAGCCGATACCCGGGACTAGCGGGGACAGATACGCAGTATTTT. The V gene is TRBV5-1, the J gene TRBJ2-3; the match to TRBD2 covers 13 bases. The CDR3 runs 17 residues. CDR1 SGHRS and CDR2 YFSETQ come from the germline V gene. After removal of 4 bases from V and 3 bases from J, the junction contained 8 bases not matched to a gene.

The chain joins TRBV9 to TRBJ1-2; 7 bases are a match to TRBD1. The CDR3 contains 12 residues. The junction had 3 bases not matched to a gene; V was cut back by 2 bases and J by 8 bases. Germline values: CDR1 SGDLS, CDR2 YYNGEE. CDR3 protein: CASSVQGGGYTF. The CDR3 coding sequence is TGTGCCAGCAGCGTGCAGGGGGGCGGCTACACCTTC.

This clone turned up a few times. The chain couples TRBV9 to TRBJ1-5; D might be TRBD1 (5 bases). The CDR3 has 15 residues. In germline, CDR1 is SGDLS, CDR2 YYNGEE. The V end was cut by 0 bases, the J end by 3 bases, with 10 bases between. Written as DNA, the CDR3 is TGTGCCAGCAGCGTAGGGGGGACCTCCAATCAGCCCCAGCATTTT. Encoded protein: CASSVGGTSNQPQHF.

V usage is TRBV2 and J usage is TRBJ1-5; D not resolved. The germline V gene encodes CDR1 SNHLY and CDR2 FYNNEI. This CDR3 has 14 amino acids. V lost 3 bases to trimming and J lost 5 bases, with 11 bases between them. The CDR3 spells CASSDFSSDQPQHF. As DNA, the CDR3 is TGTGCCAGCAGTGATTTTAGCTCAGATCAGCCCCAGCATTTT.

This clone was recorded a few times. The chain combines TRBV2 with TRBJ2-3; possibly TRBD1 for D (6 bases). CDR3 size: 14 residues. The V end was cut by 8 bases, the J end by 2 bases, with 14 bases between. CDR1 and CDR2 from the germline V gene are SNHLY and FYNNEI. The CDR3 protein is CASGRDKNTDTQYF. DNA of the CDR3: TGTGCCAGCGGACGGGACAAGAACACAGATACGCAGTATTTT. Full variable domain (rest looked up from reference TRBV2 and TRBJ2-3): EPEVTQTPSHQVTQMGQEVILRCVPISNHLYFYWYRQILGQKVEFLVSFYNNEISEKSEIFDDQFSVERPDGSNFTLKIRSTKLEDSAMYFCASGRDKNTDTQYFGPGTRLTVL.

This clone was recorded a few times. The chain combines TRBV7-3 with TRBJ2-5, with TRBD2 matching over 13 bases. CDR1 SGHTA and CDR2 FQGTGA come from the germline V gene. V lost 2 bases and J lost 3; bases outside the gene matches: 3. CDR3 size: 16 residues. CDR3 sequence (DNA): TGTGCCAGCAGCTTAGAACTAGCGGGAGGGGAAGAGACCCAGTACTTC. Protein sequence: CASSLELAGGEETQYF.

This rearrangement joins TRBV15 to TRBJ2-1, with D unresolved. The germline CDR1 and CDR2 sequences are LNHNV and YYDKDF (reference sequence). The CDR3 totals 11 residues. Trimming removed 8 bases from V and 4 bases from J, with 6 bases in between. CDR3 amino acids: CATSGYNEQFF. For the CDR3, the DNA is TGTGCCACCTCGGGTTACAATGAGCAGTTCTTC.

This chain connects TRBV19 to TRBJ1-2; D ambiguous. This CDR3 has 15 residues. Trimming removed 5 bases at V and 3 bases at J, with 16 bases between. Looked up from germline, CDR1 is LNHDA and CDR2 is SQIVND (reference sequence). CDR3 coding DNA: TGTGCCAGTAGTCTCAGGAGAGGGCAGTACTATGGCTACACCTTC. This gives the protein CASSLRRGQYYGYTF.

The chain uses TRBV13 and TRBJ2-3, with a possible D match to TRBD2 (6 bases). Trimming took 5 bases from V and 4 from J, leaving 16 bases between them. Germline V gives CDR1 PRHDT, CDR2 FYEKMQ (reference sequence). The CDR3 sequence is 15 residues long. In DNA, the CDR3 is TGTGCCAGCAGCCCCCGGGACTTAACGGCAGATACGCAGTATTTT. Translated: CASSPRDLTADTQYF.

This rearrangement joins TRBV29-1 to TRBJ2-7; TRBD1 aligns across 8 bases. Trimming removed 8 bases from V and 5 bases from J; junction bases left unmatched: 8. The germline gives CDR1 SQVTM, CDR2 ANQGSEA. The CDR3 is 12 amino acids. CDR3 amino acids: CSPRQGRDEQYF. CDR3 DNA sequence: TGCAGCCCCCGACAGGGGCGAGACGAGCAGTACTTC.

V gene TRBV6-2 or TRBV6-3 combines with J gene TRBJ2-2; TRBD2 matches at 13 bases. CDR3 size: 17 residues. Germline CDR1 is MNHEY and CDR2 is SVGEGT. Trimming at V came to 0 bases and at J to 4 bases, leaving 2 bases not matched to a gene. CDR3 sequence reads: CASSYSGLAGPTGELFF. CDR3 in DNA: TGTGCCAGCAGTTACTCGGGACTAGCGGGACCCACCGGGGAGCTGTTTTTT.

V and J are TRBV11-1 and TRBJ1-2; no firm D call. This CDR3 is built from 16 residues. The ends were cut back, 5 bases at V and 4 bases at J, with 20 bases in the middle. Germline V gene data show CDR1 as SGHAT and CDR2 as FQDESV (reference sequence). CDR3 sequence: CASSPTDSWGSYGYTF. CDR3 sequence (DNA): TGTGCCAGCAGCCCAACGGATTCTTGGGGATCCTATGGCTACACCTTC.

V and J are TRBV6-5 and TRBJ1-2; tentatively, D is TRBD1 (5 bases). V was clipped by 5 bases and J by 4 bases, with 14 bases between them. Per the germline V gene, CDR1 is MNHEY and CDR2 is SVGAGI. The CDR3 spans 14 residues. DNA for the CDR3: TGTGCCAGCAGTCAACGACAGAAGCTCTATGGCTACACCTTC. It codes for CASSQRQKLYGYTF.

This clone was picked up one time. This chain links TRBV9 with TRBJ2-5, with D perhaps assigned TRBD1 or TRBD2 (7 bases each). Trimming took off 3 bases at V and 4 bases at J, with 22 bases between the two ends. CDR3 length: 17 residues. The germline gives CDR1 SGDLS, CDR2 YYNGEE. CDR3 protein: CASSAWRQGAGAETQYF. The CDR3 DNA reads TGTGCCAGCAGCGCATGGCGACAGGGTGCGGGGGCAGAGACCCAGTACTTC.

This chain uses TRBV27 with TRBJ2-1; no clear D. V was trimmed by 2 bases and J by 4 bases, leaving 6 bases between them. Germline V lookup: CDR1 MNHEY, CDR2 SMNVEV (reference sequence). This CDR3 is built from 13 residues. The DNA of the CDR3 is TGTGCCAGCAGTTTAGCCTCTTACAATGAGCAGTTCTTC. Translating it yields CASSLASYNEQFF.

The chain is built from TRBV15 and TRBJ2-5; 9 positions agree with TRBD2. The germline V gene encodes CDR1 LNHNV and CDR2 YYDKDF (reference sequence). The CDR3 consists of 15 residues. Trimming cost V 5 bases and J 4 bases; bases outside gene matches: 8. For the CDR3, the DNA is TGTGCCACCAGCCCCTCCCTAGCGGGACTAGAGACCCAGTACTTC. This codes for CATSPSLAGLETQYF.

The chain couples TRBV4-3 to TRBJ2-2; D is unclear. V lost 0 bases and J 6 bases, leaving 8 bases between the germline ends. The CDR3 is made up of 14 amino acids. Germline V CDR1 and CDR2: LGHNA, YSLEER. The CDR3 nucleotides read TGCGCCAGCAGCCAAGATAGAGAGGCCGGGGAGCTGTTTTTT. Translating gives CASSQDREAGELFF.

The chain combines TRBV30 with TRBJ2-6, with D hard to call. This CDR3 has 14 residues. Germline CDR1 GTSNPN, CDR2 SVGIG (reference sequence). Deletions cut 4 bases from V and 0 bases from J, with 7 bases between. The CDR3 sequence is CAWTRGSGANVLTF. CDR3 DNA: TGTGCCTGGACCCGAGGCTCTGGGGCCAACGTCCTGACTTTC.

This chain joins TRBV7-9 and TRBJ1-4; D gene uncertain. The V and J ends lost 4 bases and 4 bases respectively, with 10 bases between them. The CDR3 runs 14 residues. Germline assignment: CDR1 SEHNR and CDR2 FQNEAQ (reference sequence). CDR3 loop: CASSSDGNNEKLFF. CDR3 coding DNA: TGTGCCAGCAGCTCAGACGGGAATAATGAAAAACTGTTTTTT.

The chain joins TRBV29-1 to TRBJ1-2; possible D gene TRBD1, 6 bases. The CDR3 runs to 14 residues. Trimming shortened V by 4 bases and J by 6 bases, and 18 bases separated the two germline ends. Germline CDR1 is SQVTM and CDR2 is ANQGSEA. CDR3 DNA: TGCAGCGTTGTGGCTGGGCTTCGGGACAATGGCTACACCTTC. Translating it yields CSVVAGLRDNGYTF. Complete variable domain (other parts from reference TRBV29-1 and TRBJ1-2): SAVISQKPSRDICQRGTSLTIQCQVDSQVTMMFWYRQQPGQSLTLIATANQGSEATYESGFVIDKFPISRPNLTFSTLTVSNMSPEDSSIYLCSVVAGLRDNGYTFGSGTRLTVV.

V gene TRBV6-2 or TRBV6-3 combines with J gene TRBJ1-1, with TRBD1 matching 7 bases. Germline V gene sequence: CDR1 MNHEY, CDR2 SVGEGT. Losses at the gene ends were 2 bases for V and 2 bases for J; bases not matched to a gene: 8. This CDR3 spans 16 amino acids. In DNA, the CDR3 is TGTGCCAGCAGTTACACAGGGGCCATCTCCAACACTGAAGCTTTCTTT. The encoded protein is CASSYTGAISNTEAFF.